The 30 T cell receptor beta chains listed next were all sequenced from one sample in a study of blood T cells in healthy people across ages. The authors ran a second PCR of roughly 7 to 11 cycles using a sample-barcoded 5' primer and a J-beta primer mix. TCRdb re-called the 5' RACE reads with MiXCR, one entry per CDR3 protein. The data hold over 500,000 distinct CDR3 sequences, with more than 45% observed a single time. Specimen: blood. These receptors all come from a woman older than 75 in good health.

This clonotype was picked up many times. The chain joins TRBV6-5 to TRBJ2-2; the D gene is possibly TRBD2 (5 bases). This CDR3 is built from 13 residues. CDR1 MNHEY and CDR2 SVGAGI come from the germline V gene. V was cut by 8 bases and J by 3 bases, with 10 bases left in between. In nucleotides, the CDR3 is TGTGCCAGCCGAAGCGGTTACACCGGGGAGCTGTTTTTT. This translates into CASRSGYTGELFF.

This clonotype was recorded once. V and J are TRBV7-2 and TRBJ2-7; weak D call: TRBD2 (5 bases). The better agreement between TRBJ2-5 and the DNA end casts doubt on the J call. Germline V gene lookup returns CDR1 SGHTA and CDR2 FQGNSA. This CDR3 region has 12 residues. Here the CDR3 DNA reads TGTGCCAGCAGCCGGGAATGGGGGACCCAGTACTTC. As protein: CASSREWGTQYF.

The chain combines TRBV9 with TRBJ2-3; TRBD2 is a possible D gene (6 bases). Trimming pared 3 bases from V and 4 bases from J, leaving 12 bases between. The CDR3 has 14 residues. The V gene's germline CDR1 is SGDLS and CDR2 YYNGEE. CDR3 protein: CASSEGGVADTQYF. CDR3 DNA: TGTGCCAGCAGCGAGGGAGGCGTGGCAGATACGCAGTATTTT.

V and J are TRBV5-1 and TRBJ1-5; 8 nucleotides match TRBD1. This CDR3 has 16 amino acids. Germline V gene data show CDR1 as SGHRS and CDR2 as YFSETQ. J gave up 0 bases and V 4 bases, and 6 bases lay outside the gene matches. Here the CDR3 DNA reads TGCGCCAGCAGCGGTGGGACAGGACCTAGCAATCAGCCCCAGCATTTT. Translation: CASSGGTGPSNQPQHF.

This clonotype was seen many times. V gene TRBV12-3 or TRBV12-4 combines with J gene TRBJ2-3, with 9 bases that match TRBD2. CDR3 length: 16 residues. V was clipped by 5 bases and J by 2 bases; unmatched bases: 8. In DNA form, the CDR3 reads TGTGCCAGCAGTCGGGGACTAGCTGATCCCACAGATACGCAGTATTTT. Translation: CASSRGLADPTDTQYF.

The chain combines TRBV28 with TRBJ2-2; unclear D gene. V was clipped by 5 bases and J by 9 bases, with 10 bases between them. Germline-derived CDR1 and CDR2 are MDHEN and SYDVKM. There are 12 residues in the CDR3. CDR3 amino acids: CASSPRSRELFF. Here the CDR3 DNA reads TGTGCCAGCAGTCCCCGGTCGAGGGAGCTGTTTTTT.

At least ten counts were recorded for this clonotype. The chain couples TRBV5-1 to TRBJ2-1; tentative D call: TRBD1 (6 bases). V gave up 4 bases and J gave up 8 bases, with 19 bases separating them. The germline V gene has CDR1 SGHRS and CDR2 YFSETQ. CDR3 length equals 15 residues. The CDR3 loop is CASSRDTEGVDEQFF. CDR3 DNA sequence: TGCGCCAGCAGCCGAGATACAGAGGGGGTCGATGAGCAGTTCTTC.

This chain connects TRBV4-2 to TRBJ1-5; no clear D. V lost 1 base to trimming and J lost 2 bases, with 12 bases between them. Germline assignment: CDR1 LGHNA and CDR2 YNFKEQ. The CDR3 is 16 amino acids. The CDR3 region is CASSQVGGFGNQPQHF. The CDR3 DNA reads TGTGCCAGCAGCCAAGTCGGAGGTTTCGGCAATCAGCCCCAGCATTTT.

In DNA form, the CDR3 reads TGTGCCAGCAGTGACCCGGGACAGGGCCCATCCACAGATACGCAGTATTTT. Protein: CASSDPGQGPSTDTQYF. V usage is TRBV2 and J usage is TRBJ2-3; 9 positions match TRBD1. CDR1 is SNHLY, CDR2 FYNNEI, per germline. This CDR3 spans 17 amino acids. The ends lost 3 bases at V and 2 bases at J; junction bases unmatched: 9. Supplemented by reference TRBV2 and TRBJ2-3, the full variable domain reads EPEVTQTPSHQVTQMGQEVILRCVPISNHLYFYWYRQILGQKVEFLVSFYNNEISEKSEIFDDQFSVERPDGSNFTLKIRSTKLEDSAMYFCASSDPGQGPSTDTQYFGPGTRLTVL.

J is TRBJ2-1 and V is TRBV29-1, with 9 bases identical to TRBD1. The CDR3 is 11 amino acids. The germline V gene has CDR1 SQVTM and CDR2 ANQGSEA. The J segment lost 15 bases and the V segment lost 2 bases, leaving 5 bases of the junction unmatched. CDR3 loop: CSVERDRVRFF. CDR3 coding DNA: TGCAGCGTTGAAAGGGACAGGGTAAGGTTCTTC.

This clonotype appeared a single time. V and J are TRBV20-1 and TRBJ2-4, with D possibly matching TRBD1 (6 bases). The last part of the DNA fits TRBJ2-7 better; the J call may be wrong. The CDR3 consists of 14 residues. Germline V gives CDR1 DFQATT, CDR2 SNEGSKA (reference sequence). Here the CDR3 reads CSAYRALGTYEQYF. CDR3 coding DNA: TGCAGTGCTTACAGGGCCCTCGGAACCTACGAGCAGTACTTC.

Of note for this clonotype: Given a much more abundant clone one base away, this may be a read error. J is TRBJ2-5 and V is TRBV7-2, with TRBD2 matching over 10 bases. Per germline, CDR1 SGHTA and CDR2 FQGNSA. The CDR3 spans 16 residues. CDR3 sequence reads: CASSHSLAGRKETLYF. CDR3 nucleotide sequence: TGTGCCAGCAGCCACTCACTAGCGGGGAGGAAAGAGACCCTGTACTTC.

The genes are TRBV7-9 and TRBJ2-4; no clear D. Germline-derived CDR1 and CDR2 are SEHNR and FQNEAQ (reference sequence). V lost 7 bases and J 4 bases, leaving 8 bases between the germline ends. There are 12 residues in the CDR3. The CDR3 coding sequence is TGTGCCAGCAATGGACGGAAAAACATTCAGTACTTC. Translation gives CASNGRKNIQYF.

This clonotype was picked up a small number of times. The chain combines TRBV4-3 with TRBJ1-2; no reliable D call. Germline V gives CDR1 LGHNA, CDR2 YSLEER. Trimming stripped 0 bases from V and 1 base from J, with 15 bases between. The length of the CDR3 is 17 residues. This CDR3 reads CASSQELDDGLNYGYTF. The CDR3 DNA sequence: TGCGCCAGCAGCCAAGAGCTTGACGACGGCCTTAACTATGGCTACACCTTC.

This chain links TRBV5-1 with TRBJ2-5; the D gene is possibly TRBD1 (6 bases). V lost 4 bases and J 2 bases, leaving 12 bases between the germline ends. In germline, CDR1 is SGHRS, CDR2 YFSETQ. This CDR3 is built from 14 residues. CDR3 nucleotides: TGCGCCAGCAGCCAGGGGATGGAGCAAGAGACCCAGTACTTC. Translated: CASSQGMEQETQYF.

The CDR3 DNA follows: TGTGCCAGCAGTCCCCCCGTGTTGGGCAATGAGCAGTACTTC. This gives the protein CASSPPVLGNEQYF. The V and J genes are TRBV12-3 or TRBV12-4 and TRBJ2-5; D is ambiguous. Trimming shortened V by 5 bases and J by 11 bases, and 21 bases separated the two germline ends. The CDR3 is made up of 14 amino acids.

This clonotype has only a few counts. CDR3 nucleotide sequence: TGTGCCAGCAGCTTGGTACAGGGAATTAACACCGGGGAGCTGTTTTTT. It specifies CASSLVQGINTGELFF. The chain recombines TRBV5-5 with TRBJ2-2; TRBD1 is a possible D gene (6 bases). This CDR3 region has 16 residues. Germline CDR1 SGHKS, CDR2 YYEKEE (reference sequence). V lost 0 bases and J lost 2, with 11 bases in between.

V is TRBV7-6 and J is TRBJ1-4, with 9 bases matching TRBD1. With V trimmed by 3 bases and J by 8 bases, 4 bases remained unmatched. The CDR3 length is 14 residues. Germline V CDR1 and CDR2: SGHVS, FNYEAQ. The CDR3 DNA sequence: TGTGCCAGCAGCTTCGGACAGGGGTACGAAAAACTGTTTTTT. Protein sequence: CASSFGQGYEKLFF.

The table lists this clonotype with a few counts. The chain uses TRBV20-1 and TRBJ2-7; 7 positions match TRBD2. The CDR3 totals 18 residues. The germline gives CDR1 DFQATT, CDR2 SNEGSKA (reference sequence). Losses at the gene ends were 3 bases for V and 3 bases for J; bases not matched to a gene: 20. CDR3 in amino acids: CSARMPGRESPLFYEQYF. The CDR3 DNA follows: TGCAGTGCTAGGATGCCGGGGCGGGAGTCCCCACTCTTCTACGAGCAGTACTTC.

This clonotype was picked up one time. CDR3 sequence (DNA): TGTGCCAGCAGACTAACCTCGGCTTTGTCTAGCGGGACCATCAATGAGCAGTTCTTC. Translating gives CASRLTSALSSGTINEQFF. This chain uses TRBV7-3 with TRBJ2-1; TRBD2 matches at 9 bases. The CDR3 runs 19 residues. J gave up 6 bases and V 6 bases, and 21 bases lay outside the gene matches. CDR1 and CDR2 from the germline V gene are SGHTA and FQGTGA.

This rearrangement joins TRBV25-1 to TRBJ2-7; D unclear. The closer fit of TRBJ2-5 to the DNA end suggests the J call may be wrong. Germline lookup yields CDR1 MGHDK and CDR2 SYGVNS. The CDR3 covers 15 residues. The CDR3 DNA sequence: TGTGCCAGCAGTGTTCGACACTACACTGGAGAGACCCAGTACTTC. This translates into CASSVRHYTGETQYF.

The chain recombines TRBV6-6 with TRBJ2-7, with D possibly being TRBD1 (6 bases). The germline CDR1 and CDR2 sequences are MNHNY and SVGAGI (reference sequence). This CDR3 has 14 amino acids. Trimming removed 8 bases from V and 4 bases from J, with 18 bases in between. The DNA of the CDR3 is TGTGCCAGCTCCTCGGGGACATACAGTTACGAGCAGTACTTC. This translates into CASSSGTYSYEQYF.

This clonotype has only a few counts. This chain links TRBV6-1 with TRBJ2-1; D is tentatively TRBD1 or TRBD2 (5 bases each). Looked up from germline, CDR1 is MNHNS and CDR2 is SASEGT. The CDR3 runs 12 residues. V lost 10 bases to trimming and J lost 8 bases, with 15 bases between them. Here the CDR3 reads CANRKKGHEQFF. Written as DNA, the CDR3 is TGTGCCAACCGTAAAAAGGGACATGAGCAGTTCTTC.

The table lists this clonotype with many counts. The rearrangement joins TRBV20-1 to TRBJ1-2; D remains unclear. Germline V CDR1 and CDR2: DFQATT, SNEGSKA (reference sequence). The CDR3 has 12 residues. The V end was cut by 0 bases, the J end by 8 bases, with 10 bases between. In nucleotides, the CDR3 is TGCAGTGCTAGAGATCCCAGGCCCGGCTACACCTTC. Protein: CSARDPRPGYTF.

This clonotype was picked up many times. V gene TRBV5-1 combines with J gene TRBJ2-3; D remains unclear. The CDR3 spans 15 residues. Trimming shortened V by 4 bases and J by 0 bases, and 12 bases separated the two germline ends. The germline gives CDR1 SGHRS, CDR2 YFSETQ. CDR3 residues: CASSGKSASTDTQYF. CDR3 coding DNA: TGCGCCAGCAGCGGGAAGAGTGCTAGCACAGATACGCAGTATTTT.

This clonotype turned up a few times. This chain links TRBV20-1 with TRBJ1-1; D may be TRBD1 (5 bases). CDR3 length: 15 amino acids. Deletions cut 2 bases from V and 0 bases from J, with 13 bases between. Germline values: CDR1 DFQATT, CDR2 SNEGSKA (reference sequence). CDR3 loop: CSARRRAKMNTEAFF. CDR3 coding DNA: TGCAGTGCTAGACGCAGGGCAAAGATGAACACTGAAGCTTTCTTT.

At least ten counts were recorded for this clonotype. This rearrangement joins TRBV6-5 to TRBJ1-1; the D is unclear. CDR3 size: 13 residues. Trimming removed 4 bases from V and 1 base from J, with 7 bases in between. Germline loops: CDR1 MNHEY, CDR2 SVGAGI. CDR3 protein: CASSFWENTEAFF. The CDR3 bases are TGTGCCAGCAGTTTTTGGGAGAACACTGAAGCTTTCTTT.

About this clonotype itself: This may stem from a read error, because a much larger clone lies one nucleotide away. The J gene is TRBJ2-2, the V gene TRBV6-5; D not resolved. The CDR3 covers 16 residues. Germline V gene lookup returns CDR1 MNHEY and CDR2 SVGAGI. DNA of the CDR3: TGTGCCAGCAGTCACGAGGTCCCTAGGCGCACCAGGGAGCTGTTTTTT. Its translation: CASSHEVPRRTRELFF.

Of note for this clonotype: A junction boundary mismatches the germline segment, possibly from a read error. The rearrangement joins TRBV12-3 or TRBV12-4 to TRBJ2-3; no clear D gene. The CDR3 contains 16 residues. CDR3 DNA sequence: TGTGCCAGCAGTTCTGATAGGAGAGTAAGAGCAGATATGCAGTATTTT. It encodes CASSSDRRVRADMQYF.

The V and J genes are TRBV11-2 and TRBJ2-3, with D perhaps TRBD1 (6 bases). Germline V CDR1 and CDR2: SGHAT, FQNNGV. V gave up 1 base and J gave up 4 bases, with 9 bases separating them. This CDR3 has 14 amino acids. The CDR3 DNA follows: TGTGCCAGCAGCTTAGCAGGGGACCCAGATACGCAGTATTTT. This translates into CASSLAGDPDTQYF.